Below are 20 T cell receptor beta chains sequenced from a single sample in a study of T-cell memory formation after mild COVID-19. Each CDR3 protein is one row after TCRdb ran MiXCR on the 5' RACE reads. The table has some 330,000 distinct CDR3 sequences, more than 20% seen once. Sequences were obtained from PBMCs or a T cell subset sorted from them (not recorded which). The source is an adult woman who had mild COVID-19 (a few samples of this study predate the infection). Cell type and time point are not known.

This clonotype has ten or more counts. The chain has TRBV5-1 and TRBJ1-2; D possibly corresponds to TRBD1 (6 bases). The V end lost 4 bases, the J end lost 4 bases, and 11 bases lay between the germline ends. The CDR3 sequence is 13 residues long. Germline values: CDR1 SGHRS, CDR2 YFSETQ. Here the CDR3 DNA reads TGCGCCAGCAGCCAAGGGGGAGGCTATGGCTACACCTTC. Translated, it gives CASSQGGGYGYTF.

This clonotype was found a few times. The CDR3 here is CASSRDRVHNTGELFF. CDR3 DNA sequence: TGTGCCAGCAGCCGAGACAGGGTGCACAACACCGGGGAGCTGTTTTTT. This chain joins TRBV7-9 and TRBJ2-2, with TRBD1 matching 7 bases. V trimming: 5 bases; J trimming: 2 bases; junction bases outside the gene matches: 8. The CDR3 covers 16 residues. The germline V gene has CDR1 SEHNR and CDR2 FQNEAQ (reference sequence).

The chain carries TRBV5-1 and TRBJ2-5; TRBD2 matches 12 bases. Germline CDR1 and CDR2: SGHRS and YFSETQ. V trimming: 3 bases; J trimming: 1 base; junction bases outside the gene matches: 4. This CDR3 region has 16 residues. Here the CDR3 reads CASSWGTSGSQETQYF. The CDR3 bases are TGCGCCAGCAGCTGGGGGACTAGCGGGTCCCAAGAGACCCAGTACTTC.

This clonotype was found once. The chain has TRBV18 and TRBJ1-5; unclear D gene. Germline V lookup: CDR1 KGHSH, CDR2 LQKENI. The CDR3 has 13 residues. The germline V and J ends were trimmed by 3 bases and 2 bases, with 5 bases remaining between them. The CDR3 here is CASSPQRNQPQHF. CDR3 DNA sequence: TGTGCCAGCTCACCCCAGCGCAATCAGCCCCAGCATTTT.

The sample holds a few counts of this clonotype. The V call is TRBV7-2, the J call TRBJ2-3; D is undetermined. This CDR3 contains 10 residues. Germline V gives CDR1 SGHTA, CDR2 FQGNSA. Trimming removed 5 bases at V and 10 bases at J, with 7 bases between. This CDR3 reads CASSGQAQYF. CDR3 bases: TGTGCCAGCAGCGGCCAAGCGCAGTATTTT.

V and J are TRBV12-3 or TRBV12-4 and TRBJ2-1; D may match TRBD1 or TRBD2 (5 bases each). V was cut by 5 bases and J by 15 bases, with 14 bases left in between. The CDR3 spans 11 residues. CDR3 sequence: CASSTGAILFF. The CDR3 bases are TGTGCCAGCAGTACCGGGGCAATCCTGTTCTTC.

There are a few counts of this clonotype. The chain recombines TRBV20-1 with TRBJ1-3, with D maybe TRBD1 (6 bases). This CDR3 region has 15 residues. Trimming shortened V by 5 bases and J by 0 bases, and 14 bases separated the two germline ends. From germline, CDR1 is DFQATT and CDR2 SNEGSKA (reference sequence). CDR3 residues: CSAPAGVASGNTIYF. Written as DNA, the CDR3 is TGCAGTGCTCCTGCAGGGGTAGCCTCTGGAAACACCATATATTTT.

V gene TRBV30 combines with J gene TRBJ2-3; 9 bases map to TRBD2. CDR3 size: 17 residues. Germline values: CDR1 GTSNPN, CDR2 SVGIG (reference sequence). The J segment lost 3 bases and the V segment lost 4 bases, leaving 14 bases of the junction unmatched. The CDR3 DNA sequence: TGTGCCTGGACCACCCCGGGACTAGCTCTTTTGACAGATACGCAGTATTTT. Its translation is CAWTTPGLALLTDTQYF.

The J gene is TRBJ1-1, the V gene TRBV6-2 or TRBV6-3; the match to TRBD1 covers 9 bases. CDR3 length equals 14 residues. Germline lookup yields CDR1 MNHEY and CDR2 SVGEGT. With 5 bases clipped from V and 6 bases from J, the junction kept 7 bases outside the gene matches. The CDR3 DNA reads TGTGCCAGCAGTCTTGGGACAGGGTCGGCTGAAGCTTTCTTT. Translation gives CASSLGTGSAEAFF.

J is TRBJ2-3 and V is TRBV20-1; 11 bases agree with TRBD2. The CDR3 totals 14 residues. J was trimmed by 4 bases and V by 2 bases; bases with no gene match: 2. Germline CDR1 DFQATT, CDR2 SNEGSKA (reference sequence). CDR3 residues: CSARLAGGADTQYF. The DNA for the CDR3 is TGCAGTGCTAGACTAGCGGGGGGTGCAGATACGCAGTATTTT.

CDR3 protein: CASSHKGSYEQYF. CDR3 nucleotide sequence: TGTGCCAGCAGTCATAAGGGTTCCTACGAGCAGTACTTC. This chain joins TRBV3-1 and TRBJ2-7; no clear D gene. V was pared by 6 bases and J by 1 base, with 10 bases between. From germline, CDR1 is LGHDT and CDR2 YNNKEL (reference sequence). The CDR3 sequence is 13 residues long.

V and J are TRBV11-2 and TRBJ2-5; 7 bases are shared with TRBD1. The germline CDR1 and CDR2 sequences are SGHAT and FQNNGV. The CDR3 consists of 16 residues. J gave up 1 base and V 6 bases, and 11 bases lay outside the gene matches. CDR3 sequence reads: CASRDPTGTVQETQYF. The CDR3 coding sequence is TGTGCCAGCAGAGATCCTACCGGGACAGTCCAAGAGACCCAGTACTTC.

The chain combines TRBV7-2 with TRBJ2-5; no firm D call. This CDR3 has 15 residues. Trimming cost V 2 bases and J 0 bases, with 10 bases left between them. CDR1 is SGHTA and CDR2 is FQGNSA in the germline V gene. The CDR3 loop reads CASSLFPGNQETQYF. In DNA form, the CDR3 reads TGTGCCAGCAGCTTATTTCCGGGCAACCAAGAGACCCAGTACTTC.

This clonotype was counted a few times. The chain employs TRBV6-5 and TRBJ1-5; no clear D. The germline CDR1 and CDR2 sequences are MNHEY and SVGAGI. The CDR3 length is 13 residues. Trimming removed 6 bases from V and 2 bases from J, with 8 bases in between. CDR3 loop: CASRQGGNQPQHF. The DNA of the CDR3 is TGTGCCAGCAGGCAAGGAGGCAATCAGCCCCAGCATTTT.

The V call is TRBV12-3 or TRBV12-4, the J call TRBJ1-2; no definite D call. The CDR3 consists of 12 residues. The V end lost 8 bases, the J end lost 1 base, and 8 bases lay between the germline ends. The CDR3 here is CASGDFNYGYTF. The CDR3 DNA follows: TGTGCCAGCGGAGATTTTAACTATGGCTACACCTTC.

In this sample, this clonotype turned up a few times. The rearrangement uses TRBV6-6 and TRBJ2-7, with D unresolved. The CDR3 sequence is 13 residues long. Trimming removed 2 bases from V and 4 bases from J, with 9 bases in between. Germline lookup yields CDR1 MNHNY and CDR2 SVGAGI (reference sequence). CDR3 sequence (DNA): TGTGCCAGCAGTTACGGGCAGCTGTACGAGCAGTACTTC. It codes for CASSYGQLYEQYF.

The chain is built from TRBV4-2 and TRBJ2-1; 12 nucleotides agree with TRBD2. Losses at the gene ends were 1 base for V and 7 bases for J; bases not matched to a gene: 8. CDR3 size: 17 residues. The V gene's germline CDR1 is LGHNA and CDR2 YNFKEQ. The CDR3 is CASSQGYRTSGNNEQFF. The CDR3 bases are TGTGCCAGCAGCCAAGGCTATCGGACTAGCGGGAATAATGAGCAGTTCTTC.

Many counts were recorded for this clonotype. This sequence joins TRBV12-3 or TRBV12-4 and TRBJ1-1, with a possible D match to TRBD1 (6 bases). The CDR3 sequence is 14 residues long. Trimming pared 5 bases from V and 4 bases from J, leaving 14 bases between. The CDR3 reads CASSVDGGGTEAFF. CDR3 nucleotides: TGTGCCAGCAGTGTCGATGGGGGCGGCACTGAAGCTTTCTTT.

This clonotype has only a few counts. The chain is built from TRBV18 and TRBJ1-5; the D is unclear. The CDR3 is 14 residues long. Germline V gives CDR1 KGHSH, CDR2 LQKENI. Trimming stripped 1 base from V and 0 bases from J, with 4 bases between. The CDR3 sequence is CASSPQDSNQPQHF. In nucleotides, the CDR3 is TGTGCCAGCTCACCACAGGATAGCAATCAGCCCCAGCATTTT.

This clonotype was counted only a few times. The V gene is TRBV5-1, the J gene TRBJ2-7; TRBD1 matches 7 bases. The V and J ends lost 6 bases and 3 bases, in that order; junction bases with no gene match: 9. CDR3 length: 14 residues. Germline loops: CDR1 SGHRS, CDR2 YFSETQ. The CDR3 spells CASKGAGQDYEQYF. CDR3 bases: TGCGCCAGCAAGGGGGCCGGACAGGACTACGAGCAGTACTTC.